This entry lists 8 T cell receptor beta chains sequenced from one sample in a study of early T cells in non-severe SARS-CoV-2 infection. Via MiXCR, TCRdb re-called the 5' RACE reads, giving one row per CDR3 protein. This sample yields some 66,000 distinct CDR3 sequences, of which roughly an eighth are seen a single time; roughly 4.5% belongs to the top ten. Sequences were obtained from whole blood. The receptors stem from an adult who was a healthcare worker with PCR-confirmed SARS-CoV-2 infection or an uninfected control (not recorded which).

The CDR3 protein is CASSLGGRENTEAFF. Written as DNA, the CDR3 is TGTGCCAGCAGCTTAGGTGGCAGAGAGAACACTGAAGCTTTCTTT. The chain has TRBV7-9 and TRBJ1-1; D uncertain. Germline CDR1 reads SEHNR; CDR2 reads FQNEAQ (reference sequence). The V gene lost 1 base and the J gene lost 1 base, with 10 bases spanning the gap. The CDR3 contains 15 residues.

In this sample, this clonotype turned up many times. The J gene is TRBJ2-1, the V gene TRBV5-1; 13 nucleotides align to TRBD2. Germline assignment: CDR1 SGHRS and CDR2 YFSETQ. The CDR3 is made up of 15 amino acids. Trimming at V came to 5 bases and at J to 6 bases, leaving 5 bases not matched to a gene. Here the CDR3 DNA reads TGCGCCAGCAGATGGGGACTAGCGGGGATCAATGAGCAGTTCTTC. This translates into CASRWGLAGINEQFF.

This clonotype has a handful of counts. This chain connects TRBV20-1 to TRBJ2-7; 16 nucleotides line up with TRBD2. Germline CDR1 reads DFQATT; CDR2 reads SNEGSKA (reference sequence). Trimming removed 4 bases from V and 0 bases from J; junction bases left unmatched: 9. There are 18 residues in the CDR3. The CDR3 spells CSAKPGLAGGFRSYEQYF. CDR3 DNA: TGCAGTGCTAAGCCGGGACTAGCGGGGGGGTTTCGCTCCTACGAGCAGTACTTC.

This clonotype was seen many times. The rearrangement joins TRBV7-2 to TRBJ2-5; 7 bases agree with TRBD1. This CDR3 spans 14 amino acids. CDR1 is SGHTA, CDR2 FQGNSA, per germline. Trimming took 5 bases from V and 5 from J; bases not matched to a gene: 8. The CDR3 bases are TGTGCCAGCAGCCCCTCGACAGGGCCCGAGACCCAGTACTTC. Its protein is CASSPSTGPETQYF.

At least ten counts were recorded for this clonotype. The rearrangement joins TRBV7-6 to TRBJ2-1; possibly TRBD2 for D (5 bases). The CDR3 spans 13 residues. Trimming removed 1 base from V and 9 bases from J, with 10 bases in between. The germline V gene encodes CDR1 SGHVS and CDR2 FNYEAQ. The CDR3 DNA sequence: TGTGCCAGCAGCTTAGAGTTTAGCGCTGAGCAGTTCTTC. Translation gives CASSLEFSAEQFF.

This clonotype came up a few times. This sequence joins TRBV6-1 and TRBJ2-5; 7 nucleotides agree with TRBD2. CDR1 and CDR2 from the germline V gene are MNHNS and SASEGT. J lost 1 base, V lost 2 bases, and 4 bases had no gene match. The CDR3 consists of 15 residues. The CDR3 nucleotides are TGTGCCAGCAGTGAATTGGGGGGGACCCAAGAGACCCAGTACTTC. Protein sequence: CASSELGGTQETQYF.

This clonotype was seen many times. V is TRBV5-1 and J is TRBJ1-3; D unresolved. Per the germline V gene, CDR1 is SGHRS and CDR2 is YFSETQ. Between the trimmed V and J ends, which lost 4 bases and 0 bases, there was a span of 11 bases. This CDR3 contains 15 residues. CDR3 in amino acids: CASSQSGVSGNTIYF. Here the CDR3 DNA reads TGCGCCAGCAGCCAATCCGGCGTCTCTGGAAACACCATATATTTT.

The chain combines TRBV11-2 with TRBJ2-3; TRBD1 matches at 9 bases. J gave up 5 bases and V 4 bases, and 4 bases lay outside the gene matches. Germline lookup yields CDR1 SGHAT and CDR2 FQNNGV. This CDR3 is 14 amino acids long. The CDR3 protein is CASSWDRAGDTQYF. The DNA for the CDR3 is TGTGCCAGCAGCTGGGACAGGGCGGGAGATACGCAGTATTTT.